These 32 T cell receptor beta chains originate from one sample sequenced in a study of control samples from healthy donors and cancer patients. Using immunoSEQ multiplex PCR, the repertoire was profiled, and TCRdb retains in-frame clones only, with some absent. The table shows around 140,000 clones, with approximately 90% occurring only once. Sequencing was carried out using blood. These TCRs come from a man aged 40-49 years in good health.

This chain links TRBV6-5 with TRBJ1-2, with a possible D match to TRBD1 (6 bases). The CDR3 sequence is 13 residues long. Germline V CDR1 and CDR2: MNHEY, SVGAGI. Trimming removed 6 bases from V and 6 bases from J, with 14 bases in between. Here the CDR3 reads CASRKGEMNGYTF. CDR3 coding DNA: TGTGCCAGCAGGAAGGGGGAAATGAATGGCTACACCTTC.

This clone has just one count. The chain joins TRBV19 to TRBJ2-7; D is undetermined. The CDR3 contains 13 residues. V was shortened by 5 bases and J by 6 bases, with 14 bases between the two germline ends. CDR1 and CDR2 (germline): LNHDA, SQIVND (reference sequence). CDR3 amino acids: CASSQPQIREQYF. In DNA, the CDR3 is TGTGCCAGTAGTCAACCTCAAATACGCGAGCAGTACTTC.

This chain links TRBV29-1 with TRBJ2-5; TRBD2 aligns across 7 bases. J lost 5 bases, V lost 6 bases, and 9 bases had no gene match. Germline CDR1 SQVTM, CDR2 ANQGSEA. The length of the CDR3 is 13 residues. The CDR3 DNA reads TGCAGCGTACGGACTAGTCTTCGGGAGACCCAGTACTTC. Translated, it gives CSVRTSLRETQYF.

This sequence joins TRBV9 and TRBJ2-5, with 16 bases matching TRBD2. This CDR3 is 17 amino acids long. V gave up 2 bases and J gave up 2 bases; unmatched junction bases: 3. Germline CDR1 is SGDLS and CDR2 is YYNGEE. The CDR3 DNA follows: TGTGCCAGCAGCGTGGGGACTAGCGGGGGGGCACAAGAGACCCAGTACTTC. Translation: CASSVGTSGGAQETQYF.

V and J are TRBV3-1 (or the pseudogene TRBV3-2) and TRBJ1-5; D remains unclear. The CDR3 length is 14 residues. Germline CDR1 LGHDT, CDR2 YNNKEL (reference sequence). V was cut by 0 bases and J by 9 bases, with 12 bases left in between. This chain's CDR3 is CASSQDLGVRPQHF. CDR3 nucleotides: TGTGCCAGCAGCCAAGATTTGGGAGTTAGGCCCCAGCATTTT.

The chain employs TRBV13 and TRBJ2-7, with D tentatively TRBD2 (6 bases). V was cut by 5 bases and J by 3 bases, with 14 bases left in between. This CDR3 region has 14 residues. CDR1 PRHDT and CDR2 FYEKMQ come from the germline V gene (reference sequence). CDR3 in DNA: TGTGCCAGCAGCCGGAGGGCTGGGGGCTACGAGCAGTACTTC. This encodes CASSRRAGGYEQYF.

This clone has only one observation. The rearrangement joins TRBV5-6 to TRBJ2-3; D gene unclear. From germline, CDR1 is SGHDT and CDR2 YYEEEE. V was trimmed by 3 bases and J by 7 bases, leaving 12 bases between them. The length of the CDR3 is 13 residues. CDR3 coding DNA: TGTGCCAGCAGCTCCGGGTTGACCTATACGCAGTATTTT. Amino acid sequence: CASSSGLTYTQYF.

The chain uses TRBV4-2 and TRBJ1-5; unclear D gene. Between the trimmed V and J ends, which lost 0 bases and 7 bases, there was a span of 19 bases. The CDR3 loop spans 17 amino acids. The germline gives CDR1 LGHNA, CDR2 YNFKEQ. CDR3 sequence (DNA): TGTGCCAGCAGCCAAGAGGGAGGGAGCCTGGACCCACAGCCCCAGCATTTT. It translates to CASSQEGGSLDPQPQHF.

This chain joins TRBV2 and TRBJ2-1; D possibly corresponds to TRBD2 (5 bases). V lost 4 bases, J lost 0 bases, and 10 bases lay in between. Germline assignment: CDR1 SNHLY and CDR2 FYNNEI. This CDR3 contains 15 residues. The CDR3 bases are TGTGCCAGCAGTGTGGACTTAAGCTCCTACAATGAGCAGTTCTTC. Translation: CASSVDLSSYNEQFF.

CDR3 coding DNA: TGTGCCACCAGCTACGGAAGGGGTAACATTCAGTACTTC. This gives the protein CATSYGRGNIQYF. The chain links TRBV15 to TRBJ2-4; the D gene is possibly TRBD1 (5 bases). Between the trimmed V and J ends, which lost 5 bases and 7 bases, there was a span of 12 bases. This CDR3 has 13 amino acids. Looked up from germline, CDR1 is LNHNV and CDR2 is YYDKDF (reference sequence).

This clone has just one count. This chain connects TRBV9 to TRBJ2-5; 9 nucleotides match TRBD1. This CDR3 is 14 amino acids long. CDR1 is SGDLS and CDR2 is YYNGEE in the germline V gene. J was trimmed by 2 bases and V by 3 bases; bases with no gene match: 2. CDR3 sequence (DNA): TGTGCCAGCAGCGCCGGGACAGGGCAAGAGACCCAGTACTTC. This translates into CASSAGTGQETQYF.

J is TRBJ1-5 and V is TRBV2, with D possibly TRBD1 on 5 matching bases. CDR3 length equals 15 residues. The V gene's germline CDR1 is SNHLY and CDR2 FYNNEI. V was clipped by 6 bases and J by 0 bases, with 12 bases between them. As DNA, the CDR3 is TGTGCCAGCAGAGACAGCCTTTATAGCAATCAGCCCCAGCATTTT. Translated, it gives CASRDSLYSNQPQHF.

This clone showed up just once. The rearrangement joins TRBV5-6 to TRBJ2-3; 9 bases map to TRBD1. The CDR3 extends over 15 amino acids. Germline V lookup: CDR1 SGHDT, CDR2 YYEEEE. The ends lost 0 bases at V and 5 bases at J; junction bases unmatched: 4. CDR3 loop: CASSLGDRVEDTQYF. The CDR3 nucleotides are TGTGCCAGCAGCTTGGGGGACAGGGTTGAAGATACGCAGTATTTT.

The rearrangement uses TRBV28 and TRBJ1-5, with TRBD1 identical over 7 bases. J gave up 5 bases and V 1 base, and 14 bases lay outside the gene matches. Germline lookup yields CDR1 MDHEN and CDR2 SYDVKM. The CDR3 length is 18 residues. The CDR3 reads CASSLLSFGRGLDQPQHF. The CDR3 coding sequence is TGTGCCAGCAGTTTATTAAGCTTCGGAAGGGGGCTGGATCAGCCCCAGCATTTT. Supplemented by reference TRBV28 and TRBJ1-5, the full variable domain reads DVKVTQSSRYLVKRTGEKVFLECVQDMDHENMFWYRQDPGLGLRLIYFSYDVKMKEKGDIPEGYSVSREKKERFSLILESASTNQTSMYLCASSLLSFGRGLDQPQHFGDGTRLSIL.

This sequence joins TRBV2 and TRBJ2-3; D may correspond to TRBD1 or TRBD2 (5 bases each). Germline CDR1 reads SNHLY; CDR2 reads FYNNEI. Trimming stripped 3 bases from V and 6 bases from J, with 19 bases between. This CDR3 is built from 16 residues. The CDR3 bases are TGTGCCAGCAGTGATGGTGGGGGACCGGTAATGGATACGCAGTATTTT. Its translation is CASSDGGGPVMDTQYF.

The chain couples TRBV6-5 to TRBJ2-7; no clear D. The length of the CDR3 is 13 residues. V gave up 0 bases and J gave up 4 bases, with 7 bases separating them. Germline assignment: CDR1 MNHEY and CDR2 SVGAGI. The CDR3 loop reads CASSYSRAYEQYF. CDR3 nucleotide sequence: TGTGCCAGCAGTTACTCTCGTGCGTACGAGCAGTACTTC.

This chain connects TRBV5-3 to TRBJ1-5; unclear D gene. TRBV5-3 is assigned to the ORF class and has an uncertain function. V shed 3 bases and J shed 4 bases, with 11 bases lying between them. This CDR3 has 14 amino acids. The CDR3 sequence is CARSYRELNQPQHF. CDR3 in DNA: TGTGCCAGAAGCTACCGGGAGTTAAATCAGCCCCAGCATTTT.

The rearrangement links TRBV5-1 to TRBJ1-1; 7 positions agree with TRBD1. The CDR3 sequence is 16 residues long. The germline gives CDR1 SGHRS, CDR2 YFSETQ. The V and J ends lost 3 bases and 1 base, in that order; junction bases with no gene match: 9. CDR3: CASSSTGTARNTEAFF. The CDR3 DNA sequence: TGCGCCAGCAGCTCAACCGGGACAGCTAGGAACACTGAAGCTTTCTTT.

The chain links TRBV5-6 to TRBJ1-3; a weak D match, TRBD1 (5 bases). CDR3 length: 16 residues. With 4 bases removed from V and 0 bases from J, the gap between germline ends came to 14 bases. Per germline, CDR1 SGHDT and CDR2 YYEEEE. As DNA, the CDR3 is TGTGCCAGCAGCCCCGGGGGGTTGAGCTCTGGAAACACCATATATTTT. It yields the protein CASSPGGLSSGNTIYF.

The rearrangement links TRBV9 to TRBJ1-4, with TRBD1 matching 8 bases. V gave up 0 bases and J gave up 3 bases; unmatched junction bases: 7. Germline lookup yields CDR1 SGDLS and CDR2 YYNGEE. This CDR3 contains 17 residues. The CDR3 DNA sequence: TGTGCCAGCAGCGTAGGGACAGGGAGGTCGGCTAATGAAAAACTGTTTTTT. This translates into CASSVGTGRSANEKLFF.

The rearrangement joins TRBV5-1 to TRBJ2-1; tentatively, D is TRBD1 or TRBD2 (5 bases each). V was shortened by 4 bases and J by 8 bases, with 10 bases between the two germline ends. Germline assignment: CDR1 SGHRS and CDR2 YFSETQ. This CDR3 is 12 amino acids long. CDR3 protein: CASSPLGDEQFF. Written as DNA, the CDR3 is TGCGCCAGCAGCCCCCTGGGGGATGAGCAGTTCTTC.

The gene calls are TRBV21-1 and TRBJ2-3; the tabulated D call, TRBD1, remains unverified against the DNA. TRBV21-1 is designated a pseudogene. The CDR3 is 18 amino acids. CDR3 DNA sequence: TGTGCCAGCAGCAAAGCCCCCTCCGGACAGGGAATCACAGATACGCAGTATTTT. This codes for CASSKAPSGQGITDTQYF.

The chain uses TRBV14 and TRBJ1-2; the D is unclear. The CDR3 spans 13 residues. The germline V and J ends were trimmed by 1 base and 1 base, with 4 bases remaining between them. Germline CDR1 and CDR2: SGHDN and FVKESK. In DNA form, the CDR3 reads TGTGCCAGCAGCCAAGGGGTTAACTATGGCTACACCTTC. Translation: CASSQGVNYGYTF.

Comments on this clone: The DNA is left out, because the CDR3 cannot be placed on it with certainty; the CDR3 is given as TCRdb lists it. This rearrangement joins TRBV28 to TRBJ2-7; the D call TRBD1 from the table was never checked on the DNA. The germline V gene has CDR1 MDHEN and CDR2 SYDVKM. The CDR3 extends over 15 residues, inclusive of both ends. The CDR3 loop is CASSSSGQGADEQYF.

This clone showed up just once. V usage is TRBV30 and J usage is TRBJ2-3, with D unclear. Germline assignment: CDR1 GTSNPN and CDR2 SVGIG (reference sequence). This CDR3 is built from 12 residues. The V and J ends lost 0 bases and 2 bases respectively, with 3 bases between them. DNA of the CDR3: TGTGCCTGGAGTGTCCCCACAGATACGCAGTATTTT. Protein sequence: CAWSVPTDTQYF. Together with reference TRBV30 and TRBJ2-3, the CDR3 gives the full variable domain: SQTIHQWPATLVQPVGSPLSLECTVEGTSNPNLYWYRQAAGRGLQLLFYSVGIGQISSEVPQNLSASRPQDRQFILSSKKLLLSDSGFYLCAWSVPTDTQYFGPGTRLTVL.

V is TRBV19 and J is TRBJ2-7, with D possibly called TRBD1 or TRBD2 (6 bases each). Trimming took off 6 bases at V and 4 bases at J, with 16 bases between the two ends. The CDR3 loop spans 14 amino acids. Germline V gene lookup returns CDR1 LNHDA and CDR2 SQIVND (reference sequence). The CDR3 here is CASSSPGAKYEQYF. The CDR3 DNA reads TGTGCCAGTAGCAGTCCGGGGGCCAAATACGAGCAGTACTTC.

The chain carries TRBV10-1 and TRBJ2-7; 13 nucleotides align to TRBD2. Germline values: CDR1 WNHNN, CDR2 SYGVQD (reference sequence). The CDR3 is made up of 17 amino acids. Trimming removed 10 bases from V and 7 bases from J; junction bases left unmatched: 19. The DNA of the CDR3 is TGCGCCACCCCAACAGAGAAACTAGCGGGGGGGCGTTTTGAGCAGTACTTC. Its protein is CATPTEKLAGGRFEQYF.

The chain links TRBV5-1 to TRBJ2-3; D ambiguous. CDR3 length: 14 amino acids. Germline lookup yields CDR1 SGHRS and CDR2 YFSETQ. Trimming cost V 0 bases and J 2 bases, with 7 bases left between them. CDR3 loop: CASSLGQTTDTQYF. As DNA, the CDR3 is TGCGCCAGCAGCTTGGGGCAGACCACAGATACGCAGTATTTT. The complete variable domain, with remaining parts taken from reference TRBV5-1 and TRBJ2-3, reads KAGVTQTPRYLIKTRGQQVTLSCSPISGHRSVSWYQQTPGQGLQFLFEYFSETQRNKGNFPGRFSGRQFSNSRSEMNVSTLELGDSALYLCASSLGQTTDTQYFGPGTRLTVL.

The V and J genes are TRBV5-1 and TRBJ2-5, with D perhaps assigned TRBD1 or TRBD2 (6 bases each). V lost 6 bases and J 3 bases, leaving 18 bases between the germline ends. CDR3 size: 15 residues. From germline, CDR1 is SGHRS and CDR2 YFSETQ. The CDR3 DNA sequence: TGCGCCAGCAAAGATAGGGGGGACCCCAAAGAGACCCAGTACTTC. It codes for CASKDRGDPKETQYF.

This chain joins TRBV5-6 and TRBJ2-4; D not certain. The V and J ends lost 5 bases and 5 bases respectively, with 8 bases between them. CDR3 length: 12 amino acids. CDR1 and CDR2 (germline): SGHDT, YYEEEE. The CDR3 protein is CASRAFENIQYF. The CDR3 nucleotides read TGTGCCAGCAGGGCCTTCGAAAACATTCAGTACTTC.

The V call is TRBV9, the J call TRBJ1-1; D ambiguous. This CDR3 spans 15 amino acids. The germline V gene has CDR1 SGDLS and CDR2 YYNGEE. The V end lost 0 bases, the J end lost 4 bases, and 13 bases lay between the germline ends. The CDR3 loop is CASSVADTGLTEAFF. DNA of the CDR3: TGTGCCAGCAGCGTAGCGGATACCGGGCTCACTGAAGCTTTCTTT.

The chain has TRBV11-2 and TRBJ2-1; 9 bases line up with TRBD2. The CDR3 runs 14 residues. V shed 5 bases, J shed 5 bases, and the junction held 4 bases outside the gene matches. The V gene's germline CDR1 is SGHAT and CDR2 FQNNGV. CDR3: CASSPRTSDNEQFF. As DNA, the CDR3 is TGTGCCAGCAGCCCGAGGACTAGCGACAATGAGCAGTTCTTC.